Sequencing of this T cell receptor beta chain was carried out in a study of blood T cells in healthy people across ages. This clonotype was seen more than once but under ten times. The antigen is undetermined. Then a second PCR, running about 6 to 12 cycles, was carried out with a sample-barcoded 5' primer and a J-beta primer mix. MiXCR, run by TCRdb on the 5' RACE reads, gives a single entry per CDR3 protein. The sample has 1.5 million to 2 million distinct CDR3 sequences, 49% seen once. Unmatched junction bases numbered 5, after V lost 6 bases and J lost 5 bases. The CDR3 extends over 16 amino acids. Regarding the study as a whole: Donors of long life had a larger count of naive CD4+ cells and greater diversity than aged donors.

V and J are TRBV12-3 or TRBV12-4 and TRBJ1-6, with 12 positions matching TRBD1. The specimen sequenced was blood. The TCR originated in a woman between 40 and 50 years old in good health. DNA for the CDR3: TGTGCCAGCAGGGGACAGGGGGCCGGGGATAATTCACCCCTCCACTTT. Protein sequence: CASRGQGAGDNSPLHF.